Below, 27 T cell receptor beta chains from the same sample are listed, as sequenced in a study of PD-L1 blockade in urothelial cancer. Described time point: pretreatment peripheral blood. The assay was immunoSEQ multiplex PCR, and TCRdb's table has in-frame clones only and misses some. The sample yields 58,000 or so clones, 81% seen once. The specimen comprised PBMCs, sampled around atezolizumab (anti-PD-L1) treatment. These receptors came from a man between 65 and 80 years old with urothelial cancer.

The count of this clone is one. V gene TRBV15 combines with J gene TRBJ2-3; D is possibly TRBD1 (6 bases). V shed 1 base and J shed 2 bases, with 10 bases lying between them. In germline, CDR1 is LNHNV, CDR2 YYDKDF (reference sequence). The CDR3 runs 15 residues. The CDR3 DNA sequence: TGTGCCACCAGCAGAGGTGGACAGTACACAGATACGCAGTATTTT. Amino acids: CATSRGGQYTDTQYF.

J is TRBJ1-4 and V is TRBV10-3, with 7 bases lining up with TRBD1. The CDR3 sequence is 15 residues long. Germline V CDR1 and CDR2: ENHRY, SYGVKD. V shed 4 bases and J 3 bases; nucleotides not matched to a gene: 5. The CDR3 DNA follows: TGTGCCATCAGTGGAAACAGGGGAGCTAATGAAAAACTGTTTTTT. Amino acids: CAISGNRGANEKLFF.

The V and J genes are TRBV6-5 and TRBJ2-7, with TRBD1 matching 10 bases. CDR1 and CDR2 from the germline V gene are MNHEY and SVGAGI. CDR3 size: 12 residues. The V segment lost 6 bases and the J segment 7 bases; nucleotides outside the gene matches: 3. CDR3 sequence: CASRTGGLEQYF. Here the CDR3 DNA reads TGTGCCAGCAGGACAGGGGGCCTGGAGCAGTACTTC.

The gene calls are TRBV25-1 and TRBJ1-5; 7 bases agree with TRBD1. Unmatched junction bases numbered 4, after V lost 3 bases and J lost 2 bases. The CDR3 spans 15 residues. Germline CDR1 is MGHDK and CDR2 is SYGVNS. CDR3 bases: TGTGCCAGCAGTGATGCCACAGGGGGCAATCAGCCCCAGCATTTT. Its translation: CASSDATGGNQPQHF.

DNA for the CDR3: TGTGCCACCAGTGTAGCGGTTAGCTCTGGGGCCAACGTCCTGACTTTC. This sequence encodes CATSVAVSSGANVLTF. The V gene is TRBV15, the J gene TRBJ2-6, with a tentative D call TRBD2 (6 bases). Trimming cost V 6 bases and J 0 bases, with 12 bases left between them. The germline CDR1 and CDR2 sequences are LNHNV and YYDKDF (reference sequence). The CDR3 loop spans 16 amino acids.

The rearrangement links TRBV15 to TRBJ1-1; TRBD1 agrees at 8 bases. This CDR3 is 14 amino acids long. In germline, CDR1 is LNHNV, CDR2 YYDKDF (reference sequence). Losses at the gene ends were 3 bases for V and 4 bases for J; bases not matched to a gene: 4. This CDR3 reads CATSSLDRGTEAFF. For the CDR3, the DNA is TGTGCCACCAGCAGTCTAGACAGGGGCACTGAAGCTTTCTTT.

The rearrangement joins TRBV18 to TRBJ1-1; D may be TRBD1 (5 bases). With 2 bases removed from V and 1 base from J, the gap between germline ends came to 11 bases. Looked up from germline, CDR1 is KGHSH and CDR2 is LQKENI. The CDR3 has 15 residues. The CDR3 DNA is TGTGCCAGCTCACCATTGGGGCAGCGGAACACTGAAGCTTTCTTT. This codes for CASSPLGQRNTEAFF.

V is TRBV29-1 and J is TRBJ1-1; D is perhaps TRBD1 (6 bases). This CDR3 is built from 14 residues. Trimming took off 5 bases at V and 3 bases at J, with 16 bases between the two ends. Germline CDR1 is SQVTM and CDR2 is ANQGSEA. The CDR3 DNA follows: TGCAGCGTTCAAAGAGGGGGACAAGACACTGAAGCTTTCTTT. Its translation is CSVQRGGQDTEAFF.

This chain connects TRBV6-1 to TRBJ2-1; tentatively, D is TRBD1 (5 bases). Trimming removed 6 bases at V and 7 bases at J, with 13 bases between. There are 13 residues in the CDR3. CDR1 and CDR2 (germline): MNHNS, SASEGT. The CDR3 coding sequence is TGTGCCAGCAGAATTTGGGGCCGAAATGAGCAGTTCTTC. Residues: CASRIWGRNEQFF.

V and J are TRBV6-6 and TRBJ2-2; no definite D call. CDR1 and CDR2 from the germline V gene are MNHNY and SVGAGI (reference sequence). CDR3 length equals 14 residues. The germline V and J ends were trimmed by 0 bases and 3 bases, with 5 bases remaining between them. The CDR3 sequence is CASSYSRDTGELFF. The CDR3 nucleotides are TGTGCCAGCAGTTACTCGAGAGACACCGGGGAGCTGTTTTTT.

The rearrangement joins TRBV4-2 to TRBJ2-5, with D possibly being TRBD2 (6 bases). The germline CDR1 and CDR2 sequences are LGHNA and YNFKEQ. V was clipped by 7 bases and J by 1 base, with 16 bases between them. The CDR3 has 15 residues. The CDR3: CASTQIGGVQETQYF. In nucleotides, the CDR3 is TGTGCCAGCACCCAGATCGGCGGGGTCCAAGAGACCCAGTACTTC.

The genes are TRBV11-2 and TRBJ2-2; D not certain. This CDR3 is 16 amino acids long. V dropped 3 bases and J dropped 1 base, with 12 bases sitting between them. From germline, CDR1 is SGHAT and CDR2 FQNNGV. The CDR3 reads CASSFTPGLNTGELFF. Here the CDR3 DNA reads TGTGCCAGCAGCTTCACCCCGGGTCTGAACACCGGGGAGCTGTTTTTT.

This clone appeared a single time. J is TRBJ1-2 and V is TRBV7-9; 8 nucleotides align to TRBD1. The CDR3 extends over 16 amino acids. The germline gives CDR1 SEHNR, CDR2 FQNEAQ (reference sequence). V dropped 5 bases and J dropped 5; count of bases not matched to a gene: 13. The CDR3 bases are TGTGCCAGCAGCCACAAGGCGGGACAGGCGTTTTATGGCTACACCTTC. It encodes CASSHKAGQAFYGYTF.

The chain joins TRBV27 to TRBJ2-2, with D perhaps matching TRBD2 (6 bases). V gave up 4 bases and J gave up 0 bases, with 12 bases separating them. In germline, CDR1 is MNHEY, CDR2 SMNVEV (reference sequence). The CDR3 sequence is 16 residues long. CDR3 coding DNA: TGTGCCAGCAGTTGGGGTAGCGGTTCGAACACCGGGGAGCTGTTTTTT. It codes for CASSWGSGSNTGELFF.

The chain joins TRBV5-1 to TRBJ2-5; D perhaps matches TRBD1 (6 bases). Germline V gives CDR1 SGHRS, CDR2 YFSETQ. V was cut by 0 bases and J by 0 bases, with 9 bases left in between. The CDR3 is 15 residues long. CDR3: CASSLAGGHQETQYF. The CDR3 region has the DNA TGCGCCAGCAGCTTGGCTGGGGGCCACCAAGAGACCCAGTACTTC.

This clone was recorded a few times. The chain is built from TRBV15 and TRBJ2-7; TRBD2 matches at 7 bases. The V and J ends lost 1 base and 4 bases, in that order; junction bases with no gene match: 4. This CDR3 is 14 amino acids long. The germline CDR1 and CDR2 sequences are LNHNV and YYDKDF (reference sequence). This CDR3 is CATSRVGGSYEQYF. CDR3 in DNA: TGTGCCACCAGCAGAGTAGGCGGGAGTTACGAGCAGTACTTC.

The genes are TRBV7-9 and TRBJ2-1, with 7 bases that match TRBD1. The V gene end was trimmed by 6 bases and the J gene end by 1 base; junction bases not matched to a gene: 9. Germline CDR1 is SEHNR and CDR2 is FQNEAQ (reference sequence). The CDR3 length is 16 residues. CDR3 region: CASSSMRGQSYNEQFF. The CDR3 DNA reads TGTGCCAGCAGTTCCATGAGGGGGCAATCCTACAATGAGCAGTTCTTC.

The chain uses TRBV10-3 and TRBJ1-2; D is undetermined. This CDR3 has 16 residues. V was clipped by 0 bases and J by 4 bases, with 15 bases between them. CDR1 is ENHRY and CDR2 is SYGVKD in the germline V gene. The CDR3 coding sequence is TGTGCCATCAGTGAGTCCTCCAGCAAGACGGGCTATGGCTACACCTTC. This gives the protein CAISESSSKTGYGYTF.

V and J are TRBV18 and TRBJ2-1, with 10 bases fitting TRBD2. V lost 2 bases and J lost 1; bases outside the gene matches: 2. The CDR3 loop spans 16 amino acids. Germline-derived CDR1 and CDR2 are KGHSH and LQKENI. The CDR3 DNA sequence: TGTGCCAGCTCACCATTAGCGGGAGGATCCTACAATGAGCAGTTCTTC. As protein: CASSPLAGGSYNEQFF.

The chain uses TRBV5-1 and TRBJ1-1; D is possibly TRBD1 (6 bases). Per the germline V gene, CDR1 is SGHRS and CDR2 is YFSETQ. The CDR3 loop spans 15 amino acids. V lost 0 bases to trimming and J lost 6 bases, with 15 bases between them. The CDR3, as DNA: TGCGCCAGCAGCTTGGAGGCTACAGGGTTGGCTGAAGCTTTCTTT. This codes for CASSLEATGLAEAFF.

The DNA for the CDR3 is TGTGCCAGCCGAGCTTTCAACACCGGGGAGCTGTTTTTT. Encoded protein: CASRAFNTGELFF. The chain recombines TRBV6-5 with TRBJ2-2; D remains ambiguous. CDR3 length equals 13 residues. Germline V gene sequence: CDR1 MNHEY, CDR2 SVGAGI. Deletions cut 8 bases from V and 2 bases from J, with 9 bases between.

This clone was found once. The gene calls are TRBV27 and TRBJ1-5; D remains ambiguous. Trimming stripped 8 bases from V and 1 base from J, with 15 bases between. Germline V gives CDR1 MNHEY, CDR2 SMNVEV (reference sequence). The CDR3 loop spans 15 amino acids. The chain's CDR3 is CASSRGRESNQPQHF. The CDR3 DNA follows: TGTGCCAGCTCGCGCGGACGGGAAAGCAATCAGCCCCAGCATTTT.

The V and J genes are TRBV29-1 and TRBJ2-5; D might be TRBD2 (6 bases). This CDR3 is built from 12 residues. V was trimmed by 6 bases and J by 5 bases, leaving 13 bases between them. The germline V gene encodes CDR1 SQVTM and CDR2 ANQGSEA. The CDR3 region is CSVRESRETQYF. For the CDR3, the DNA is TGCAGCGTACGGGAGAGCCGGGAGACCCAGTACTTC.

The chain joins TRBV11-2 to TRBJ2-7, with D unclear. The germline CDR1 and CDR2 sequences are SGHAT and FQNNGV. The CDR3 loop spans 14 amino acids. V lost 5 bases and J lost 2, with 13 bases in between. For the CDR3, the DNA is TGTGCCAGCAGCCCGCGGATTGGCGCCTACGAGCAGTACTTC. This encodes CASSPRIGAYEQYF.

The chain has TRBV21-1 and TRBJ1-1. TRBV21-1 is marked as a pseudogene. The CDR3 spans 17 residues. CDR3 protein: CASSKVGKGGRNTEAFF. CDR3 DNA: TGTGCCAGCAGCAAAGTGGGAAAGGGAGGGAGGAACACTGAAGCTTTCTTT.

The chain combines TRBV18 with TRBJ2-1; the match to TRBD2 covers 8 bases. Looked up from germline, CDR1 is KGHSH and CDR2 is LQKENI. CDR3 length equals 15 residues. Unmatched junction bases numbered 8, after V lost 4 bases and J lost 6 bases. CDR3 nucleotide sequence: TGTGCCAGCTCACTATCGGGAGGGGCTGCCAATGAGCAGTTCTTC. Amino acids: CASSLSGGAANEQFF.

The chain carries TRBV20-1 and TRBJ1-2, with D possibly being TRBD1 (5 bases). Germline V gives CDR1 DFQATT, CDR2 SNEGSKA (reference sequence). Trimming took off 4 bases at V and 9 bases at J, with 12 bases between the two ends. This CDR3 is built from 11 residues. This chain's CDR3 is CSATPGGSYTF. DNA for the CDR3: TGCAGTGCTACCCCCGGGGGTAGCTACACCTTC.